These T cell receptor beta chains were read from a single sample in a study of T-cell memory formation after mild COVID-19. MiXCR, run by TCRdb on the 5' RACE reads, gives a single entry per CDR3 protein. Among approximately 350,000 distinct CDR3 sequences listed, roughly 13% were seen once. The sequenced material came from PBMCs or a T cell subset sorted from them (not recorded which). The source of these receptors is a man aged 18 to 30 who had mild COVID-19 (a few samples of this study predate the infection). Cell type and time point are not known. CDR3s include the opening cysteine and the closing phenylalanine or tryptophan. The D gene is left open where the match is weak. Expanded clones are given a class, and other clones once, few, many or no size at all.

d_call,j_call,clone_size,v_call,cdr3_aa,cdr3_nt
TRBD1,TRBJ1-2,NA,TRBV5-5,CASSSPGQVYGYTF,TGTGCCAGCAGCTCCCCGGGACAGGTCTATGGCTACACCTTC
TRBD2,TRBJ2-1,few,TRBV27,CASKSTSGGLSDSYNEQFF,TGTGCCAGCAAATCGACTAGCGGGGGGTTGAGCGACTCCTACAATGAGCAGTTCTTC
TRBD1,TRBJ1-5,NA,TRBV5-5,CASSLQGAYQPQHF,TGTGCCAGCAGCTTACAGGGGGCGTATCAGCCCCAGCATTTT
NA,TRBJ2-7,NA,TRBV5-1,CASSLEGHGFSYEQYF,TGCGCCAGCAGCTTGGAGGGACACGGCTTCTCCTACGAGCAGTACTTC
NA,TRBJ2-1,NA,TRBV28,CATGRLYNEQFF,TGTGCCACGGGACGGCTTTACAATGAGCAGTTCTTC
NA,TRBJ2-5,NA,TRBV7-6,CASSPRQDQETQYF,TGTGCCAGCAGCCCTCGACAGGATCAAGAGACCCAGTACTTC
NA,TRBJ1-4,few,TRBV4-1,CASSLEPTNEKLFF,TGCGCCAGCAGCCTGGAACCGACTAATGAAAAACTGTTTTTT
TRBD1,TRBJ2-3,NA,TRBV7-2,CASRVDRGPDTQYF,TGTGCCAGCCGAGTGGACAGGGGCCCAGATACGCAGTATTTT
NA,TRBJ2-4,NA,TRBV5-1,CASSLGPEGRNIQYF,TGCGCCAGCAGCTTGGGACCCGAGGGGAGGAACATTCAGTACTTC
NA,TRBJ2-5,few,TRBV7-9,CASSLYVTRETQYF,TGTGCCAGCAGCTTATACGTCACTCGGGAGACCCAGTACTTC
NA,TRBJ2-5,NA,TRBV5-4,CASSVDRLETQYF,TGTGCCAGCAGCGTAGACAGGTTAGAGACCCAGTACTTC
TRBD2,TRBJ2-3,few,TRBV24-1,CATSNGGAGTDTQYF,TGTGCCACCAGTAACGGGGGGGCCGGCACAGATACGCAGTATTTT
TRBD1,TRBJ2-6,few,TRBV18,CASSPRTGGAGANVLTF,TGTGCCAGCTCACCAAGGACAGGGGGCGCTGGGGCCAACGTCCTGACTTTC
NA,TRBJ1-1,many,TRBV4-1,CASSQDIGGYTEAFF,TGCGCCAGCAGCCAAGATATTGGGGGATACACTGAAGCTTTCTTT
NA,TRBJ2-2,NA,TRBV7-2,CASSILATGELFF,TGTGCCAGCAGCATTCTAGCGACCGGGGAGCTGTTTTTT
NA,TRBJ1-5,few,TRBV4-1,CASSQDRVKTDNQPQHF,TGCGCCAGCAGCCAAGATAGGGTCAAGACAGACAATCAGCCCCAGCATTTT
TRBD1,TRBJ2-5,few,TRBV12-3/TRBV12-4,CASSQTGDQETQYF,TGTGCCAGCAGCCAGACAGGGGACCAAGAGACCCAGTACTTC
TRBD1,TRBJ2-1,NA,TRBV6-2/TRBV6-3,CASSYGTGALIRSYNEQFF,TGTGCCAGCAGTTACGGGACAGGGGCGCTCATTCGCTCCTACAATGAGCAGTTCTTC
NA,TRBJ2-5,few,TRBV7-9,CAGTSISGPLKETQYF,TGTGCCGGGACGTCCATTAGCGGCCCCCTAAAAGAGACCCAGTACTTC
NA,TRBJ1-2,NA,TRBV29-1,CSAKTGTGGYTF,TGCAGCGCCAAAACAGGGACTGGCGGCTACACCTTC
NA,TRBJ1-2,many,TRBV12-3/TRBV12-4,CASSFGRDYGYTF,TGTGCCAGCAGCTTTGGCCGGGACTATGGCTACACCTTC
NA,TRBJ2-5,few,TRBV7-3,CASSRGSSETQYF,TGTGCCAGCAGTCGAGGTAGCTCCGAGACCCAGTACTTC
NA,TRBJ2-6,NA,TRBV7-9,CASTRDGTGSGANVLTF,TGTGCCAGCACCCGGGACGGAACCGGCTCTGGGGCCAACGTCCTGACTTTC
TRBD1,TRBJ1-6,NA,TRBV3-1,CASSQVRDRVSPLHF,TGTGCCAGCAGCCAAGTGAGGGACAGGGTTTCACCCCTCCACTTT
NA,TRBJ2-3,few,TRBV7-9,CASSSILDTQYF,TGTGCCAGCAGCTCCATTTTAGATACGCAGTATTTT
TRBD2,TRBJ2-1,many,TRBV25-1,CASTPWEGSTPSDEQFF,TGTGCCAGCACCCCATGGGAGGGGTCAACTCCATCGGATGAGCAGTTCTTC
TRBD2,TRBJ2-7,few,TRBV29-1,CSVAGGNPYEQYF,TGCAGCGTTGCCGGGGGGAACCCCTACGAGCAGTACTTC
NA,TRBJ2-4,NA,TRBV7-2,CASSTPGSYIQYF,TGTGCCAGCAGCACCCCCGGGAGCTACATTCAGTACTTC
NA,TRBJ2-5,few,TRBV7-6,CASSLDFTTQYF,TGTGCCAGCAGCTTGGACTTTACGACCCAGTACTTC
NA,TRBJ2-2,few,TRBV7-9,CAGSPGPARTGELFF,TGTGCCGGCTCACCGGGTCCGGCTCGGACCGGGGAGCTGTTTTTT
NA,TRBJ1-2,few,TRBV5-1,CASSFPEGNYGYTF,TGCGCCAGCAGCTTTCCGGAGGGCAACTATGGCTACACCTTC
TRBD1,TRBJ2-2,many,TRBV3-1,CASSHRGGELFF,TGTGCCAGCAGTCACAGGGGCGGGGAGCTGTTTTTT
NA,TRBJ1-2,NA,TRBV16,CASSPWELRGYTF,TGTGCCAGCAGCCCCTGGGAGCTGCGGGGCTACACCTTC
TRBD2,TRBJ2-1,many,TRBV6-5,CASSYWGGLSYNEQFF,TGTGCCAGCAGTTATTGGGGGGGACTCTCCTACAATGAGCAGTTCTTC
NA,TRBJ2-4,NA,TRBV2,CASLAQAKNIQYF,TGTGCCAGCCTGGCTCAAGCCAAAAACATTCAGTACTTC
NA,TRBJ2-1,few,TRBV11-2,CASSSVGYNEQFF,TGTGCCAGCAGCTCCGTGGGTTACAATGAGCAGTTCTTC
TRBD1,TRBJ1-2,NA,TRBV10-3,CAISGTGLNYGYTF,TGTGCCATCAGTGGGACAGGCCTTAACTATGGCTACACCTTC
TRBD1,TRBJ2-7,many,TRBV6-5,CASSPRQGLYEQYF,TGTGCCAGCAGTCCGCGACAGGGGCTCTACGAGCAGTACTTC
NA,TRBJ1-5,NA,TRBV4-1,CASSPRADGNQPQHF,TGCGCCAGCAGCCCAAGGGCCGACGGGAATCAGCCCCAGCATTTT
NA,TRBJ1-3,NA,TRBV27,CASSQGISGNTIYF,TGTGCCAGCAGTCAGGGGATCTCTGGAAACACCATATATTTT
NA,TRBJ2-7,few,TRBV29-1,CSVDWDGSYEQYF,TGCAGCGTTGATTGGGACGGATCCTACGAGCAGTACTTC
NA,TRBJ1-1,NA,TRBV6-5,CASSQHYGSGNTEAFF,TGTGCCAGCAGTCAACATTATGGGTCGGGGAACACTGAAGCTTTCTTT
TRBD1,TRBJ1-1,few,TRBV7-2,CASSPTTGRAFF,TGTGCCAGCAGCCCAACGACAGGGAGAGCTTTCTTT
NA,TRBJ2-2,many,TRBV5-1,CASSGALVDGELFF,TGCGCCAGCAGCGGAGCGTTGGTGGACGGGGAGCTGTTTTTT
NA,TRBJ1-2,NA,TRBV20-1,CSASSDRNNLYGYTF,TGCAGTGCTAGTTCCGACAGGAACAATCTCTATGGCTACACCTTC
NA,TRBJ1-1,NA,TRBV28,CAAGPGPADTEAFF,TGTGCCGCGGGACCGGGCCCGGCGGACACTGAAGCTTTCTTT
NA,TRBJ1-3,NA,TRBV11-2,CASSLGAGRSSGNTIYF,TGTGCCAGCAGCTTAGGCGCAGGAAGGAGCTCTGGAAACACCATATATTTT
NA,TRBJ2-2,many,TRBV10-3,CAVNRDANTGELFF,TGTGCCGTAAACCGGGACGCGAACACCGGGGAGCTGTTTTTT
TRBD2,TRBJ2-1,NA,TRBV5-1,CASSFLTGLAGNEQFF,TGCGCCAGCAGCTTCCTTACCGGACTAGCGGGCAATGAGCAGTTCTTC
NA,TRBJ1-4,many,TRBV7-9,CASSSTRGVRNEKLFF,TGTGCCAGCAGCTCTACCCGGGGAGTACGAAATGAAAAACTGTTTTTT
NA,TRBJ1-1,few,TRBV7-2,CASSPPGSGTEAFF,TGTGCCAGCAGCCCACCGGGTTCGGGCACTGAAGCTTTCTTT
TRBD2,TRBJ2-2,NA,TRBV20-1,CSARDLPTRLAGEWDTGELFF,TGCAGTGCTAGAGATTTACCCACTAGACTAGCGGGGGAATGGGACACCGGGGAGCTGTTTTTT
NA,TRBJ2-1,NA,TRBV7-9,CASSSTQGAIPSNEQFF,TGTGCCAGCAGCTCGACACAGGGCGCTATACCATCCAATGAGCAGTTCTTC
NA,TRBJ1-1,few,TRBV12-3/TRBV12-4,CASSGYAEAFF,TGTGCCAGCAGTGGGTATGCTGAAGCTTTCTTT